This T cell receptor beta chain appears in the sequencing data of a study of blood T cell repertoires in COVID-19. Methods used by the authors: Estimation of nucleated cell counts was performed using reference gene primer amplification. Clones were sequenced by immunoSEQ multiplex PCR, and TCRdb holds only the in-frame ones, with some missing. That table gives V, J and clone size, and the DNA gave D and trimming. The sample yields some 96,000 clones, roughly 80% seen once. V gave up 4 bases and J gave up 1 base; unmatched junction bases: 2. The CDR3 spans 16 residues. Germline V gives CDR1 MNHNY, CDR2 SVGAGI (reference sequence).

The TCR sequence derives from a man aged 50 to 59 with active or convalescent COVID-19. The chain uses TRBV6-6 and TRBJ2-3, with 13 bases fitting TRBD2. The source material was peripheral blood. CDR3 DNA: TGTGCCAGCAGTTCAACTAGCGGGAGGGGCACAGATACGCAGTATTTT. This encodes CASSSTSGRGTDTQYF.